This T cell receptor beta chain is from a study of cytomegalovirus exposure and HLA in healthy donors. Whole-study results and caveats: TCR beta chains numbering 164 were designated cytomegalovirus-associated.

13 Jbeta primers and 60 Vbeta primers were used for the PCR. Sequenced by immunoSEQ multiplex PCR; TCRdb stores in-frame clones only, minus some. The table includes more than 85,000 clones, around 68% detected once. Germline V gene sequence: CDR1 GTSNPN, CDR2 SVGIG (reference sequence). The germline V and J ends were trimmed by 5 bases and 10 bases, with 15 bases remaining between them. The CDR3 totals 12 residues. With regard to this clone: Its antigen remains unknown.

This sequence originates from a female donor in good health and CMV-seronegative. The rearrangement joins TRBV30 to TRBJ2-1; tentative D call: TRBD2 (6 bases). Sequencing was carried out using PBMCs. CDR3 in DNA: TGTGCCTGGGAGCCGGGACTCAAGGAGCAGTTCTTC. This codes for CAWEPGLKEQFF.